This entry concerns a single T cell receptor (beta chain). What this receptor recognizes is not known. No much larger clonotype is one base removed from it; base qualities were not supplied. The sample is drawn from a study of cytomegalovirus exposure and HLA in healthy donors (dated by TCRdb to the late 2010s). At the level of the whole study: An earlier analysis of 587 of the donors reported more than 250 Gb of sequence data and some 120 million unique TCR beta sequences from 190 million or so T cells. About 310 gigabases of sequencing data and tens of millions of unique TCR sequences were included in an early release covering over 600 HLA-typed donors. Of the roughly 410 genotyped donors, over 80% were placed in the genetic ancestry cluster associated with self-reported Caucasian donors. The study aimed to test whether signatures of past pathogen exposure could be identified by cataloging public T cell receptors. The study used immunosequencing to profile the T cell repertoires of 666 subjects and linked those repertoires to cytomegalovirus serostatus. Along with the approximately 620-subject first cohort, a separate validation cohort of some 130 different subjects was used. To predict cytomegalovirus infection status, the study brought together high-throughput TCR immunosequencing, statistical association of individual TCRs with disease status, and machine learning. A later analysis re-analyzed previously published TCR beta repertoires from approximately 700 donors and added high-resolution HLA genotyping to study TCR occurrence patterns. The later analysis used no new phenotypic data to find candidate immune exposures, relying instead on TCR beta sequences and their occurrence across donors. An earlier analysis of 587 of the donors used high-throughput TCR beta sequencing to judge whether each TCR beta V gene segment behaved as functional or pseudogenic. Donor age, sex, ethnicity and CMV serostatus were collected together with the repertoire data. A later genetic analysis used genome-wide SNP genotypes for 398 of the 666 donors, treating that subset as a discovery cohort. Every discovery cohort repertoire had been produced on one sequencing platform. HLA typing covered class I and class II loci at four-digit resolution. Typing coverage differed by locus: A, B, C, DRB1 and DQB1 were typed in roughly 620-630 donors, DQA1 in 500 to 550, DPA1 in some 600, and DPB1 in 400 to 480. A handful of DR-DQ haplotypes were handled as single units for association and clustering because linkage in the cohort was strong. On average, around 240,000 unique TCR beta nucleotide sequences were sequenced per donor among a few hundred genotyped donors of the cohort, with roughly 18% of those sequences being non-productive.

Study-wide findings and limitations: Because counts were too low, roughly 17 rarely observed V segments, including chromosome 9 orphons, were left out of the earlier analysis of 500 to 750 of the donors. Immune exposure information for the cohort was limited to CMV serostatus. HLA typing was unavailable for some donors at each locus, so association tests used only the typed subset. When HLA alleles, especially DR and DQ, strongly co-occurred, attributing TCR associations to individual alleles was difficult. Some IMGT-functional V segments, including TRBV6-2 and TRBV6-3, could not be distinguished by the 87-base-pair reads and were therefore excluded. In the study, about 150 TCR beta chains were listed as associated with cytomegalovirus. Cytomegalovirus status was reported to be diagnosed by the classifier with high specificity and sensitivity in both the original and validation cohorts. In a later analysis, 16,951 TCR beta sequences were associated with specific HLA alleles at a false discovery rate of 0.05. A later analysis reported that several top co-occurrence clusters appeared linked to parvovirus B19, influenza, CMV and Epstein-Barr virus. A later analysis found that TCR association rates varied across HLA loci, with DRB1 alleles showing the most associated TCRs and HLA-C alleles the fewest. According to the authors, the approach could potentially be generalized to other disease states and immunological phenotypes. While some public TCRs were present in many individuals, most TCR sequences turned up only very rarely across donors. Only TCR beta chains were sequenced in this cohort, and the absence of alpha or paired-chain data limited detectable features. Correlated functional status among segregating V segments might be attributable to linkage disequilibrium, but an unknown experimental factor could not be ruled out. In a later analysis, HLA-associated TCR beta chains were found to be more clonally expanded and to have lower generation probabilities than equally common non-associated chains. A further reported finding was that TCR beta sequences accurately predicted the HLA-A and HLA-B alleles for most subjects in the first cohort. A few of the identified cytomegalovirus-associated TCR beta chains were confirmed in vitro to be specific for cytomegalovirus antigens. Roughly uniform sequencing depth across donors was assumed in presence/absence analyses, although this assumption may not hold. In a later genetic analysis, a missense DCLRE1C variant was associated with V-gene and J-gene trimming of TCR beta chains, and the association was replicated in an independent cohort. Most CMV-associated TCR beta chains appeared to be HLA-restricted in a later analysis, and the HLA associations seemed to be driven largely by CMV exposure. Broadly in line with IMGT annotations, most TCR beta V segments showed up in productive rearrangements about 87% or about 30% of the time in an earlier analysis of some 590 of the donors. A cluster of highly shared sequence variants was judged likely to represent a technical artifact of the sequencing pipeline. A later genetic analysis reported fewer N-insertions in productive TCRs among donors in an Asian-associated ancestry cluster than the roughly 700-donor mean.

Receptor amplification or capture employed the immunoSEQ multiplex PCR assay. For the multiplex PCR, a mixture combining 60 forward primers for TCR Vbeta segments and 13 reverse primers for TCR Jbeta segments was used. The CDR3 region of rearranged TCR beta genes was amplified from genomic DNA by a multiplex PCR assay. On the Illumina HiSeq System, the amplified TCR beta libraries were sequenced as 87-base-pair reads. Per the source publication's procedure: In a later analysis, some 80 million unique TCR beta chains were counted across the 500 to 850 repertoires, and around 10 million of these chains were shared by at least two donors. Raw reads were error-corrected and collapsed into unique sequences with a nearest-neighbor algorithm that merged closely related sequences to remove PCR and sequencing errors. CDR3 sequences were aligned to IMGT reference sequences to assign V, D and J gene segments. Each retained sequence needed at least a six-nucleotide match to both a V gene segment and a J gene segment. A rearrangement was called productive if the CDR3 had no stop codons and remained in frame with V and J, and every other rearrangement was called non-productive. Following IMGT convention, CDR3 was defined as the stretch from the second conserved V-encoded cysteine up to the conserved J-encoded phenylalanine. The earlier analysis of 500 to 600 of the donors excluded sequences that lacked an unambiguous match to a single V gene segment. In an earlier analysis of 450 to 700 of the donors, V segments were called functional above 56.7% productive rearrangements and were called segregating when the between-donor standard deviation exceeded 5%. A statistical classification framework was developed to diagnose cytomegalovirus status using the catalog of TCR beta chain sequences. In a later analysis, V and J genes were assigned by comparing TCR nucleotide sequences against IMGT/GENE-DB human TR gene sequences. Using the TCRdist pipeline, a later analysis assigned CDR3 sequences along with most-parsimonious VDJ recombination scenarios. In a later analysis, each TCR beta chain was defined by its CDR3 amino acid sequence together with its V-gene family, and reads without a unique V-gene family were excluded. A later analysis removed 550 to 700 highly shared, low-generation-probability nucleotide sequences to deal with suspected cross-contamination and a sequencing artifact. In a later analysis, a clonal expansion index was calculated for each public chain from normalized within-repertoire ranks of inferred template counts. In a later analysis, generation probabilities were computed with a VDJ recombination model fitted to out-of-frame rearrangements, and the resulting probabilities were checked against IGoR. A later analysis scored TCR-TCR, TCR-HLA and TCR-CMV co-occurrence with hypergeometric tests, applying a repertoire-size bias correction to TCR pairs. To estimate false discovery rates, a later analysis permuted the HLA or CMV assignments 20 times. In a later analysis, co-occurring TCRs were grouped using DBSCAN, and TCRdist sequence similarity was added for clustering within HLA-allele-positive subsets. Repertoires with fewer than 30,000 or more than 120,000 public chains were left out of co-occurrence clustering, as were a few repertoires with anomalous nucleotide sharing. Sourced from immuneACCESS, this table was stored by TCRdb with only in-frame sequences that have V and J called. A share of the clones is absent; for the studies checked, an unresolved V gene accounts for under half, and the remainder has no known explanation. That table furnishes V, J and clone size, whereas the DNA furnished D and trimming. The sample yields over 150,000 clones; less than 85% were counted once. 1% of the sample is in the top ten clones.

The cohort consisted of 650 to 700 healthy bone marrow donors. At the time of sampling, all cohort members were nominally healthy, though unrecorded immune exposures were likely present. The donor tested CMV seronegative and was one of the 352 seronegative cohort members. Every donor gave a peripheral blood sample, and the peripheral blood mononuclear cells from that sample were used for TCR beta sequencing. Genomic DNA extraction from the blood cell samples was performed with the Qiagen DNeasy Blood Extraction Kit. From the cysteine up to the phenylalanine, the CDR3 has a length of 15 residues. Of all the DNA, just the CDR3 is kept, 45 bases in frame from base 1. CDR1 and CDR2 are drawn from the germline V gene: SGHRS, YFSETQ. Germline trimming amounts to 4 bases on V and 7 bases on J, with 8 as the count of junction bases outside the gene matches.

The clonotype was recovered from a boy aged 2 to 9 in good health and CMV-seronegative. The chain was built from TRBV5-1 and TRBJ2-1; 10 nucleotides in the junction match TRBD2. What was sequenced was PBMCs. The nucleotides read TGCGCCAGCAGCCCAACTAGCGGGGATGGGAATGAGCAGTTCTTC. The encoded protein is CASSPTSGDGNEQFF. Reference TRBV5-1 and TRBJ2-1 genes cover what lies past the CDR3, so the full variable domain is KAGVTQTPRYLIKTRGQQVTLSCSPISGHRSVSWYQQTPGQGLQFLFEYFSETQRNKGNFPGRFSGRQFSNSRSEMNVSTLELGDSALYLCASSPTSGDGNEQFFGPGTRLTVL.